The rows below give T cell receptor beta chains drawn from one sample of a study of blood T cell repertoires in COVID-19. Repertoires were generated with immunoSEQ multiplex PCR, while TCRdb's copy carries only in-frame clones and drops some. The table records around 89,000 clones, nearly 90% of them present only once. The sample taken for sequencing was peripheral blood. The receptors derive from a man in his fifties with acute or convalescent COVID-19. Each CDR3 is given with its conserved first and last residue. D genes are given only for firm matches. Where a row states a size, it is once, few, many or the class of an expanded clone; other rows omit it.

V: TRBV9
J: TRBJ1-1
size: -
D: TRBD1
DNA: TGTGCCAGCAGCGCCGGGACAGGGATCGGCCGGAACACTGAAGCTTTCTTT
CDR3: CASSAGTGIGRNTEAFF

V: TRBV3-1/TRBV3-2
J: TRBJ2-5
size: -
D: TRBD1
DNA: TGTGCCAGCAGCCAAGGGCAGGGGGTGGGACAAGAGACCCAGTACTTC
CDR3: CASSQGQGVGQETQYF

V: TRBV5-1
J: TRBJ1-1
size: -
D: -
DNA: TGCGCCAGCAGCCCGCGTTTATTCACTGAAGCTTTCTTT
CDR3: CASSPRLFTEAFF

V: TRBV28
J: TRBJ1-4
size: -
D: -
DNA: TGTGCCAGCAGTTTTCGGACAGTATCAACTAATGAAAAACTGTTTTTT
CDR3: CASSFRTVSTNEKLFF

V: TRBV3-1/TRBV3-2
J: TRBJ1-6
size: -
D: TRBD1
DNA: TGTGCCAGCAGCCAAACCGGACAGGGCGGAGGGACACCCCTCCACTTT
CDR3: CASSQTGQGGGTPLHF

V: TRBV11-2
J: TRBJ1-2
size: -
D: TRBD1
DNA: TGTGCCAGCAGTAAGGACAGGGAGGGCTATGGCTACACCTTC
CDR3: CASSKDREGYGYTF

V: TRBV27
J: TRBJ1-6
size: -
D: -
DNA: TGTGCCAGCAGTTTTGAGCGTAGGCATTCACCCCTCCACTTT
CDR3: CASSFERRHSPLHF

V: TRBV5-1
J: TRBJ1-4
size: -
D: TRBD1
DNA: TGCGCCAGCAGCCCCGACGGGACAGGGGCTGAAAAACTGTTTTTT
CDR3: CASSPDGTGAEKLFF

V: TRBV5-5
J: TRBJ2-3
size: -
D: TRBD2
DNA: TGTGCCAGCAGTTCCGGGACTAGCGGGTTCACAGATACGCAGTATTTT
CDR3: CASSSGTSGFTDTQYF

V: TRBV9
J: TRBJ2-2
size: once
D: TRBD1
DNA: TGTGCCAGCAGCGAGGGACAGGGATACACCGGGGAGCTGTTTTTT
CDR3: CASSEGQGYTGELFF

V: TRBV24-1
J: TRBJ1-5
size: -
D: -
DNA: TGTGCCACCAGTGATTCTCAGGGGCCGTATAGCAATCAGCCCCAGCATTTT
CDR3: CATSDSQGPYSNQPQHF

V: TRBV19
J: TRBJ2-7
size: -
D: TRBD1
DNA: TGTGCCAGTAGTCCGGGACAGTCCTACGAGCAGTACTTC
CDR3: CASSPGQSYEQYF

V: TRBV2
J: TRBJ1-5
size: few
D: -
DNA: TGTGCCAGCAGCTTCACGGCGCGCAGGGATAAGCAGCCCCAGCATTTT
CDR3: CASSFTARRDKQPQHF

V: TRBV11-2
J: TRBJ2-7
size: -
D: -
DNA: TGTGCCAGCAGCTTCAGAGAGCAGTACTTC
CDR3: CASSFREQYF

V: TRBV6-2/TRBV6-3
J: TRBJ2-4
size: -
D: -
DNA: TGTGCCAGCAGCCGTGACACGACACTAGCCAAAAACATTCAGTACTTC
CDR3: CASSRDTTLAKNIQYF

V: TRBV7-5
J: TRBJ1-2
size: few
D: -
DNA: TGTGCCAGAAGCTTAGCCGAGGGTACCGGACAGGGGGATGGCTACACCTTC
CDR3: CARSLAEGTGQGDGYTF

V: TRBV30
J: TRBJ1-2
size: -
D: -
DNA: TGTGCCTGGAGTGTACGCCGGGACTATGGCTACACCTTC
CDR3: CAWSVRRDYGYTF

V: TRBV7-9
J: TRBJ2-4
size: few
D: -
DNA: TGTGCCAGCAGCCCCTCGTCCCTAGCCAAAAACATTCAGTACTTC
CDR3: CASSPSSLAKNIQYF

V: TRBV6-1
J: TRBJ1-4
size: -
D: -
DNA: TGTGCCAGCAGTGATTCAGGGGCCGGTGAAAAACTGTTTTTT
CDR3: CASSDSGAGEKLFF

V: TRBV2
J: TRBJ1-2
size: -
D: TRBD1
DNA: TGTGCCAGCAGCCGAAATACAGGGGTCGGTGGCTACACCTTC
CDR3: CASSRNTGVGGYTF

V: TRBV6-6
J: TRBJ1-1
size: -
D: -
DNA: TGTGCCAGCAGTTGGGGGCAGATTAAAATGAACACTGAAGCTTTCTTT
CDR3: CASSWGQIKMNTEAFF

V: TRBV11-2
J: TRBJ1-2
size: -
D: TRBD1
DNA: TGTGCCAGCAGCTTAGATCTTTCCAGGGGGCTCGATGGCTACACCTTC
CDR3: CASSLDLSRGLDGYTF

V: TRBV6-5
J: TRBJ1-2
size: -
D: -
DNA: TGTGCCAGCAGTTCCCCCGGGGGGAACTATGGCTACACCTTC
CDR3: CASSSPGGNYGYTF

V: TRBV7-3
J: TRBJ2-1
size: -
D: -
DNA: TGTGCCAGCAGCTCGTCATACAAATTCAATGAGCAGTTCTTC
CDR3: CASSSSYKFNEQFF

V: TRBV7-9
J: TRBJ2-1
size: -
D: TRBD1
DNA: TGTGCCAGCAGCTTAAGGGACAGTCCGTACAATGAGCAGTTCTTC
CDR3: CASSLRDSPYNEQFF

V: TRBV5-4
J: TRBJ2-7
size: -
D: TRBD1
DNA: TGTGCCAGCGGAACGGACAGGGGGCCCTACGAGCAGTACTTC
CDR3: CASGTDRGPYEQYF

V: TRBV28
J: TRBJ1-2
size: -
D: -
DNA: TGTGCCAGCAGACTGGGGGGTACGAACTATGGCTACACCTTC
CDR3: CASRLGGTNYGYTF